Detailed here is one TCR beta chain. Its antigen is unknown. This record belongs to a study of Tregs in tolerant kidney transplant recipients. Broader study findings: The most relevant donor-specific Treg TCRbeta repertoire apparently came from expansion with activated donor B cells.

Sequencing used immunoSEQ multiplex PCR; TCRdb keeps in-frame clones, though not all of them. The sample lists some 110,000 clones, 92% occurring once. Trimming cost V 8 bases and J 6 bases, with 8 bases left between them. Germline V lookup: CDR1 MNHNS, CDR2 SASEGT. The CDR3 length is 11 residues. The chain has TRBV6-1 and TRBJ2-1; a weak D match, TRBD2 (5 bases). The receptor was isolated from a human donor in good health. The material sequenced was CD4+ T cells from blood. CDR3 residues: CASSAGNEQFF. In DNA form, the CDR3 reads TGTGCCAGCTCGGCGGGCAATGAGCAGTTCTTC.